This T cell receptor beta chain was identified in a study of cytomegalovirus exposure and HLA in healthy donors. General study results and limits: As a later analysis showed, several of the most significant clusters appeared to be linked to common viral pathogens. Indistinguishability led to the exclusion of some V segments, TRBV6-2 and TRBV6-3 included.

The CDR3 has 15 residues. The germline V and J ends were trimmed by 0 bases and 5 bases, with 11 bases remaining between them. CDR1 and CDR2 from the germline V gene are KGHSY and FQNENV. This clone was counted a single time. Its cognate antigen is unknown. PCR amplification relied on 60 Vbeta primers (plus 13 Jbeta primers). Repertoires were generated with immunoSEQ multiplex PCR, while TCRdb's copy carries only in-frame clones and drops some. Of around 100,000 clones listed, 81% are singletons. The V call is TRBV16, the J call TRBJ1-5; D is unclear. This TCR derives from a woman aged 65 to 85 in good health and CMV-seropositive. Sequencing used PBMCs. CDR3 loop: CASSQSGGNYQPQHF. In DNA, the CDR3 is TGTGCCAGCAGCCAATCAGGCGGTAATTATCAGCCCCAGCATTTT. The variable domain in full, with the rest retrieved from reference TRBV16 and TRBJ1-5, is GEEVAQTPKHLVRGEGQKAKLYCAPIKGHSYVFWYQQVLKNEFKFLISFQNENVFDETGMPKERFSAKCLPNSPCSLEIQATKLEDSAVYFCASSQSGGNYQPQHFGDGTRLSIL.